A selection of T cell receptor beta chains follows, all from one sample in a study of identifying expanded T cells in peripheral blood. Generated by immunoSEQ multiplex PCR, the TCRdb table keeps only in-frame clones and is missing some. The data hold about 110,000 clones, with about 85% observed a single time. Sequenced input: blood. The receptors derive from a person aged 18-70 years in good health. Both conserved end residues are part of each CDR3. The D gene is left open where the match is weak. Part of the rows lack a size; the others show once, few, many or a class for expanded clones.

clone size: .
V gene: TRBV9
J gene: TRBJ2-5
D gene: TRBD1
CDR3 DNA: TGTGCCAGCAGCGGGGACAGGGCCCAAGAGACCCAGTACTTC
CDR3 protein: CASSGDRAQETQYF

clone size: .
V gene: TRBV18
J gene: TRBJ2-2
D gene: .
CDR3 DNA: TGTGCCAGCTCACCACTACTCCAGGGACAGAACACCGGGGAGCTGTTTTTT
CDR3 protein: CASSPLLQGQNTGELFF

clone size: .
V gene: TRBV2
J gene: TRBJ2-1
D gene: TRBD2
CDR3 DNA: TGTGCCAGCAGTGAAGCGTCGCCAGCGGGGGGGCTTAGGAATGAGCAGTTCTTC
CDR3 protein: CASSEASPAGGLRNEQFF

clone size: .
V gene: TRBV5-1
J gene: TRBJ1-5
D gene: .
CDR3 DNA: TGCGCCAGCAGCTTGATCTATAAGAATCAGCCCCAGCATTTT
CDR3 protein: CASSLIYKNQPQHF

clone size: .
V gene: TRBV6-1
J gene: TRBJ2-7
D gene: TRBD2
CDR3 DNA: TGTGCCAGCAGTGAATCACTAGCGGGATACGGCTACTACTACTACGAGCAGTACTTC
CDR3 protein: CASSESLAGYGYYYYEQYF

clone size: .
V gene: TRBV23-1
J gene: TRBJ2-3
D gene: TRBD1
CDR3 DNA: TGCGCCAGCAGTCAATCGACGGGACAGGGCTCCCCTACGCAGTATTTT
CDR3 protein: CASSQSTGQGSPTQYF

clone size: many
V gene: TRBV14
J gene: TRBJ2-7
D gene: .
CDR3 DNA: TGTGCCAGCAGCCGGTTAGGGGAGCAGTACTTC
CDR3 protein: CASSRLGEQYF

clone size: once
V gene: TRBV4-1
J gene: TRBJ2-7
D gene: .
CDR3 DNA: TGTGCCAGCAGCCCCGGTTATGAGCAGTACTTC
CDR3 protein: CASSPGYEQYF

clone size: .
V gene: TRBV29-1
J gene: TRBJ2-7
D gene: .
CDR3 DNA: TGCAGCGTTCCCACCGGGACACCTGACGAGCAGTACTTC
CDR3 protein: CSVPTGTPDEQYF

clone size: .
V gene: TRBV7-6
J gene: TRBJ2-2
D gene: TRBD2
CDR3 DNA: TGTGCCAGCGAGCGCGGGAGTTGGACCGGGGAGCTGTTTTTT
CDR3 protein: CASERGSWTGELFF

clone size: .
V gene: TRBV5-1
J gene: TRBJ2-7
D gene: .
CDR3 DNA: TGCGCCAGCAGCTTGGACCGGGACGCGAGAGAGCAGTACTTC
CDR3 protein: CASSLDRDAREQYF

clone size: .
V gene: TRBV7-8
J gene: TRBJ2-7
D gene: TRBD2
CDR3 DNA: TGTGCCAGCAGCTTAAATAGCGGGCTAACCTACGAGCAGTACTTC
CDR3 protein: CASSLNSGLTYEQYF